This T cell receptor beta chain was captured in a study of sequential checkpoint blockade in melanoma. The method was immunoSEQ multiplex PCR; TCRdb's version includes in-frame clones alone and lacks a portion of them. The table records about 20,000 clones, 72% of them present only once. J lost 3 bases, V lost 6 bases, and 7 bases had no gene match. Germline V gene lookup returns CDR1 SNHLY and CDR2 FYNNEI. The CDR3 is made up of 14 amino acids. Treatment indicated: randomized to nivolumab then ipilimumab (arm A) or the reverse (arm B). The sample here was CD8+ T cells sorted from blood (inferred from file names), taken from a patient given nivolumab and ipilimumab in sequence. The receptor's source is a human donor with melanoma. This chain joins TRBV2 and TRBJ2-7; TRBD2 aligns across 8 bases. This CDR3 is CASSPGLAFYEQYF. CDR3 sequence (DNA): TGTGCCAGCAGCCCCGGACTAGCCTTCTACGAGCAGTACTTC. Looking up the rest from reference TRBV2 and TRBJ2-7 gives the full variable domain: EPEVTQTPSHQVTQMGQEVILRCVPISNHLYFYWYRQILGQKVEFLVSFYNNEISEKSEIFDDQFSVERPDGSNFTLKIRSTKLEDSAMYFCASSPGLAFYEQYFGPGTRLTVT.